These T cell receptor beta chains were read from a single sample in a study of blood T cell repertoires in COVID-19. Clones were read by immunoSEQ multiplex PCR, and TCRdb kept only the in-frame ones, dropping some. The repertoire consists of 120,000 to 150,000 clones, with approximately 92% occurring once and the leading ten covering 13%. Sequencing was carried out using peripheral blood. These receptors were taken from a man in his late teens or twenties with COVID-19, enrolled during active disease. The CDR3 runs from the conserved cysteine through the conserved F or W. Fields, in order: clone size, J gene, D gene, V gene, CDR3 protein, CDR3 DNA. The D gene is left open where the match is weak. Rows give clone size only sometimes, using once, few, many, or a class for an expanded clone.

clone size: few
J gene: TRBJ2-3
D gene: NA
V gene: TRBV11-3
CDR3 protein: CASSFGTYTDTQYF
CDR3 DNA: TGTGCCAGCAGCTTCGGGACTTACACAGATACGCAGTATTTT

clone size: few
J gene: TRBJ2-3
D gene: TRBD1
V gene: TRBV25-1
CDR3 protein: CASSESRDRVGTQYF
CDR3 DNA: TGTGCCAGCAGTGAATCCCGGGACAGGGTCGGTACGCAGTATTTT

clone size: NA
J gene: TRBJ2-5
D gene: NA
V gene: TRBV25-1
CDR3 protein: CASSSPLYKDRRETQYF
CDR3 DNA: TGTGCCAGCAGTTCTCCTTTGTATAAGGACAGAAGAGAGACCCAGTACTTC

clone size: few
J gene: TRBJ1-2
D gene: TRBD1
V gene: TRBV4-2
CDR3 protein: CASSQLQGAINGYTF
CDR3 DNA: TGTGCCAGCAGCCAACTACAGGGGGCGATAAATGGCTACACCTTC

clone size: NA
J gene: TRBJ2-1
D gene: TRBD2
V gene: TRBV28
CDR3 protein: CASSPGTSGRVNEQFF
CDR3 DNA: TGTGCCAGCAGTCCCGGGACTAGCGGGAGAGTTAATGAGCAGTTCTTC

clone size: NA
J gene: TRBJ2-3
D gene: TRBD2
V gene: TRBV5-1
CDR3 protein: CASSLGSGRGSGTQYF
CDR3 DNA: TGCGCCAGCAGCTTGGGAAGCGGGAGAGGTTCGGGTACGCAGTATTTT

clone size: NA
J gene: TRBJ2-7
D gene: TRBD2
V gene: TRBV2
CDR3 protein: CASSSSGRFNEQYF
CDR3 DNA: TGTGCCAGCAGCTCGAGCGGGAGATTTAACGAGCAGTACTTC

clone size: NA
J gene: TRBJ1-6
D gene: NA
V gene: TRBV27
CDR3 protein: CASREISSYNSPLHF
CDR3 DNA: TGTGCCAGCAGGGAGATTAGCTCCTATAATTCACCCCTCCACTTT

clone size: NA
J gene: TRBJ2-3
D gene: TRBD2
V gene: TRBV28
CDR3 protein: CASSLRLTSGSSDTQYF
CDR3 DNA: TGTGCCAGCAGTTTACGCCTGACTAGCGGGAGTTCAGATACGCAGTATTTT

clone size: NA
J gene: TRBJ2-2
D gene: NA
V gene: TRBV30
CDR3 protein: CAWRDGFTGELFF
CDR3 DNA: TGTGCCTGGAGAGACGGGTTCACCGGGGAGCTGTTTTTT

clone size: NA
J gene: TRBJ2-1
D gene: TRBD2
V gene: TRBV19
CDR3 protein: CASSSGRAGEQFF
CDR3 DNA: TGTGCCAGTAGTAGCGGGAGGGCCGGGGAGCAGTTCTTC

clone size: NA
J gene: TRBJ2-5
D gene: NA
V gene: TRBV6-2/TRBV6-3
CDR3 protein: CASSWGTQETQYF
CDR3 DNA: TGTGCCAGCAGTTGGGGCACTCAAGAGACCCAGTACTTC